The 10 T cell receptor beta chains in this list originate from one sample, sequenced in a study of blood T cell repertoires in COVID-19. The method was immunoSEQ multiplex PCR; TCRdb's version includes in-frame clones alone and lacks a portion of them. Counted here are approximately 94,000 clones, roughly four fifths occurring once; the ten biggest clones make up nearly 25%. The specimen sequenced was peripheral blood. All receptors come from a human donor in a cohort sampled during active COVID-19.

With regard to this clone: Germline and junction disagree at one end, which may indicate a read error. This rearrangement joins TRBV23-1 to TRBJ2-7, with 8 bases aligning to TRBD1. TRBV23-1 is identified as an open reading frame with a role that is uncertain. The CDR3 is 17 amino acids. This CDR3 reads CASSHPFLDRVSCEQYF. DNA for the CDR3: TGCGCCAGCAGTCACCCCTTCCTGGACAGGGTATCCTGCGAGCAGTACTTC.

This clone was observed once. The chain employs TRBV18 and TRBJ2-1, with D maybe TRBD2 (7 bases). The V gene lost 6 bases and the J gene lost 4 bases, with 16 bases spanning the gap. Germline V gene data show CDR1 as KGHSH and CDR2 as LQKENI. The CDR3 loop spans 15 amino acids. CDR3 loop: CASSEAGALYNEQFF. CDR3 DNA: TGTGCCAGCTCGGAGGCGGGGGCCTTATACAATGAGCAGTTCTTC.

The DNA for the CDR3 is TGTGCCAGCAGTTACCGAACAGCGGGAGAGTACGAGCAGTACTTC. Encoded protein: CASSYRTAGEYEQYF. The V gene is TRBV6-5, the J gene TRBJ2-7; TRBD2 matches at 8 bases. Looked up from germline, CDR1 is MNHEY and CDR2 is SVGAGI. The CDR3 extends over 15 amino acids. V was clipped by 2 bases and J by 4 bases; unmatched bases: 7.

This sequence joins TRBV28 and TRBJ2-7, with a weak D call TRBD1 (6 bases). CDR1 is MDHEN, CDR2 SYDVKM, per germline. The length of the CDR3 is 14 residues. With 7 bases removed from V and 7 bases from J, the gap between germline ends came to 20 bases. In nucleotides, the CDR3 is TGTGCCAGCAAGAACGCAGGGGAGTGGGGGGAGCAGTACTTC. Residues: CASKNAGEWGEQYF.

This clone came up a few times. In DNA form, the CDR3 reads TGTGCCACCCTAGGGACAGGGGATCATCAGCCCCAGCATTTT. Translation gives CATLGTGDHQPQHF. The chain is built from TRBV19 and TRBJ1-5; 10 bases are shared with TRBD1. CDR3 length: 14 amino acids. Germline assignment: CDR1 LNHDA and CDR2 SQIVND (reference sequence). V lost 10 bases, J lost 5 bases, and 8 bases stayed unmatched.

This sequence joins TRBV19 and TRBJ2-1, with 11 bases lining up with TRBD1. The germline gives CDR1 LNHDA, CDR2 SQIVND (reference sequence). The CDR3 is made up of 19 amino acids. V was pared by 3 bases and J by 4 bases, with 14 bases of the junction left unmatched. Written as DNA, the CDR3 is TGTGCCAGTAGTATTTTCGCCAAAAGGACAGGGGGCGCTTACAATGAGCAGTTCTTC. Encoded protein: CASSIFAKRTGGAYNEQFF.

The rearrangement uses TRBV19 and TRBJ1-1; TRBD1 aligns across 9 bases. CDR3 length: 16 residues. Trimming removed 4 bases from V and 1 base from J; junction bases left unmatched: 7. The germline V gene has CDR1 LNHDA and CDR2 SQIVND (reference sequence). The CDR3 DNA sequence: TGTGCCAGTAGTACAACAGGGGGCTGGGGGAACACTGAAGCTTTCTTT. Its translation: CASSTTGGWGNTEAFF.

This chain's CDR3 is CASSWVDMIGTEAFF. DNA for the CDR3: TGTGCCAGCAGTTGGGTGGACATGATAGGGACTGAAGCTTTCTTT. The rearrangement uses TRBV6-1 and TRBJ1-1, with TRBD1 as a possible D gene (5 bases). The germline V gene has CDR1 MNHNS and CDR2 SASEGT. The V and J ends lost 5 bases and 5 bases respectively, with 18 bases between them. This CDR3 contains 15 residues.

The V gene is TRBV5-1, the J gene TRBJ1-1; possibly TRBD1 for D (5 bases). V lost 5 bases and J 1 base, leaving 15 bases between the germline ends. This CDR3 has 15 amino acids. Per germline, CDR1 SGHRS and CDR2 YFSETQ. CDR3 DNA sequence: TGCGCCAGCAGAAGTTACATGGGGGGGAACACTGAAGCTTTCTTT. Amino acids: CASRSYMGGNTEAFF.

The chain couples TRBV5-1 to TRBJ2-1; D is uncertain. The CDR3 contains 14 residues. The V and J ends lost 0 bases and 2 bases respectively, with 6 bases between them. Germline CDR1 SGHRS, CDR2 YFSETQ. As DNA, the CDR3 is TGCGCCAGCAGCTTGGCCGGAGCCTACAATGAGCAGTTCTTC. It yields the protein CASSLAGAYNEQFF.